Described below is a single TCR beta chain sequence and its context. Its antigen is unidentified. TCRdb analysed the RT-PCR reads with MiXCR anew, one entry per CDR3 protein. The table records more than 600,000 distinct CDR3 sequences, under 20% of them present only once. The data stem from a study of response to subunit inactivated influenza vaccine. The study's findings and limits: The authors proposed limited new T cell recruitment per seasonal influenza vaccination.

The sequenced sample was PBMCs from blood, obtained roughly 5 days after vaccination. The TCR originated in a man over 45 who received an inactivated influenza vaccine.

In nucleotides, the CDR3 is TGCAGTGCTACCGGGAAAGGCGGGGAAAACATTCAGTACTTC. Amino acid sequence: CSATGKGGENIQYF. V and J are TRBV20-1 and TRBJ2-4, with D perhaps TRBD2 (6 bases). This CDR3 contains 14 residues. Germline V CDR1 and CDR2: DFQATT, SNEGSKA (reference sequence). The V end was cut by 4 bases, the J end by 5 bases, with 15 bases between.